This T cell receptor beta chain was documented in a study of blood T cell repertoires in COVID-19. Here immunoSEQ multiplex PCR was the method, and the copy in TCRdb shows in-frame clones only, minus some. The sample carries tens of thousands of clones, 75% to 85% recorded once. This TCR was recovered from a man older than 75 with COVID-19, enrolled during active disease. What was sequenced was peripheral blood.

The DNA of the CDR3 is TGTGCCAGCAGCTTAAATCCGCAGGGGGCTCAGCCCCAGCATTTT. Translating gives CASSLNPQGAQPQHF. The chain uses TRBV7-2 and TRBJ1-5; TRBD1 matches at 8 bases. Germline trimming cut 2 bases from V and 6 bases from J; bases unmatched to any gene: 6. Germline CDR1 reads SGHTA; CDR2 reads FQGNSA. The CDR3 contains 15 residues.